The present T cell receptor (beta chain) was sequenced within a study of blood T cell repertoires in COVID-19. This CDR3 contains 15 residues. From germline, CDR1 is SGHTS and CDR2 YDEGEE. Trimming stripped 0 bases from V and 8 bases from J, with 17 bases between. In the authors' methods: Researchers report that nucleated cell counts were estimated from reference gene primer amplification. Repertoires were generated with immunoSEQ multiplex PCR, while TCRdb's copy carries only in-frame clones and drops some. D and trimming were read from the DNA, whereas the V and J calls and clone size are those reported in that table. The data contain more than 300,000 clones, roughly 86% of them seen just once; the ten biggest clones take up 1.5% to 2%.

The chain couples TRBV5-8 to TRBJ1-1; a weak D match, TRBD1 (5 bases). Sequencing was performed on peripheral blood. The TCR was taken from a woman in her forties or fifties with acute or convalescent COVID-19. The CDR3 DNA reads TGTGCCAGCAGCTTGGATCGATCAGGGCCCACGGAAGCTTTCTTT. Its translation is CASSLDRSGPTEAFF.